This T cell receptor beta chain is from a study of T cell repertoires in cytomegalovirus infection. Study-wide context: Both a matching HLA type and CMV infection were indicated by public TCR beta signatures.

The length of the CDR3 is 16 residues. Germline V lookup: CDR1 SGHVS, CDR2 FQNEAQ. Unmatched junction bases numbered 11, after V lost 5 bases and J lost 2 bases. TCRdb re-called the reads through MiXCR, storing one row per CDR3 protein. The table includes fewer than 1,000,000 distinct CDR3 sequences, around 29% detected once. This clonotype was counted at least ten times. Antigen specificity is unknown. The rearrangement joins TRBV7-8 to TRBJ1-2; the match to TRBD1 covers 7 bases. The sample in question was cultured CD8+ T cells from PBMCs, obtained from culture after CMV antigen stimulation. This receptor was obtained from a human donor in good health (CMV status not recorded). Some clones in this sample may be carry-over from other donors' samples. Here the CDR3 DNA reads TGTGCCAGCAGCCCCAAAGGGGGCGGATGGAACTATGGCTACACCTTC. Translation gives CASSPKGGGWNYGYTF.